These T cell receptor beta chains were read from a single sample in a study of blood T cell repertoires in COVID-19. Produced via immunoSEQ multiplex PCR; TCRdb's table is partial and in-frame only. Here the sample spans about 320,000 clones, over 85% being singletons. The sample consisted of peripheral blood. All receptors come from a woman between 25 and 40 years old with COVID-19, enrolled during active disease. Both conserved end residues are part of each CDR3. A D gene is named only where the DNA matches it firmly. The listing skips clone size in some rows; elsewhere it reads once, few, many or a size class.

V	J	size	D	DNA	CDR3
TRBV7-9	TRBJ2-7	.	TRBD2	TGTGCCAGCAGCTTAGGCAAGCCTAGCGGTCTTGCCTACGAGCAGTACTTC	CASSLGKPSGLAYEQYF
TRBV18	TRBJ2-3	.	.	TGTGCCAGCTCACCTAGAGCGCCGTCAACAGATACGCAGTATTTT	CASSPRAPSTDTQYF
TRBV6-5	TRBJ1-5	.	.	TGTGCCAGCAGGATCGCGGGGGATGAGAATCAGCCCCAGCATTTT	CASRIAGDENQPQHF
TRBV3-1/TRBV3-2	TRBJ2-1	once	TRBD2	TGTGCCAGCAGCCAGATTACCGGGACTAGCGCCTACAATGAGCAGTTCTTC	CASSQITGTSAYNEQFF
TRBV5-1	TRBJ2-7	once	TRBD1	TGCGCCAGCAGCTCCGACAGGGGGACGTACTTC	CASSSDRGTYF
TRBV19	TRBJ2-7	.	.	TGTGCCAGTAAAGGGGGGGGACGGAGGATCATAGCTCGCTACGAGCAGTACTTC	CASKGGGRRIIARYEQYF
TRBV15	TRBJ1-3	.	TRBD1	TGTGCCACCAGCGAAGGCAGGGGGGCCGGAAACACCATATATTTT	CATSEGRGAGNTIYF
TRBV5-6	TRBJ1-1	.	.	TGTGCCAGCAGCTCTCGGAGTCGTACTGAAGCTTTCTTT	CASSSRSRTEAFF
TRBV5-6	TRBJ2-1	.	TRBD2	TGTGCCAGCAGCCGCACCCCTTGGGGAGCGGGGCTCTCAAATGGACTCTTC	CASSRTPWGAGLSNGLF
TRBV5-4	TRBJ1-2	.	TRBD1	TGTGCCAGCAGCTTCGTAACGGGCAGGGGGCAGGTTGGCTACACCTTC	CASSFVTGRGQVGYTF
TRBV4-2	TRBJ1-2	.	.	TGTGCCAGCAGCCAAGATCTTGGACAGTTTTCCTACTATGGCTACACCTTC	CASSQDLGQFSYYGYTF
TRBV3-1/TRBV3-2	TRBJ1-2	.	TRBD1	TGTGCCAGCAGCCTGACAGGGTTCTATGGCTACACCTTC	CASSLTGFYGYTF
TRBV5-4	TRBJ2-4	.	TRBD2	TGTGCCAGCAGCTTGCTTTCGTTCCCAGGCGGGGGGTCGGGCATTCAGTACTTC	CASSLLSFPGGGSGIQYF
TRBV7-9	TRBJ2-5	.	.	TGTGCCAGCAGCTTAGACGGGGGTTCGGCCCAGTACTTC	CASSLDGGSAQYF
TRBV6-5	TRBJ2-7	.	.	TGTGCCAGCAGATACACTAGCTCCTACGAGCAGTACTTC	CASRYTSSYEQYF
TRBV29-1	TRBJ1-1	once	TRBD1	TGCAGCGTGACAGGGGGCGAAACCACTGAAGCTTTCTTT	CSVTGGETTEAFF
TRBV7-2	TRBJ1-2	.	TRBD1	TGTGCCAGCAGCCACAGGGGGGCCTGGGGCGGCTACACCTTC	CASSHRGAWGGYTF
TRBV5-5	TRBJ1-2	.	TRBD1	TGTGCCTCCTCAACCCGGACAGGGGCGGTCTATGGCTACACCTTC	CASSTRTGAVYGYTF
TRBV5-1	TRBJ1-5	.	.	TGCGCCAGCAGCTTACTACCCCTCGGGACAAGCAATCAGCCCCAGCATTTT	CASSLLPLGTSNQPQHF
TRBV6-5	TRBJ1-2	.	.	TGTGCCAGCAGTTACTCTGAGGGGGCTAACTATGGCTACACCTTC	CASSYSEGANYGYTF
TRBV13	TRBJ2-7	.	.	TGTGCCAGCAGCTCCCTGTTGGCAAAGGGGGAGCAGTACTTC	CASSSLLAKGEQYF
TRBV10-2	TRBJ1-1	.	.	TGCGCCAGCAGTGTAGGCGGCACTGAAGCTTTCTTT	CASSVGGTEAFF
TRBV7-7	TRBJ2-3	.	.	TGTGCCAGCAGCTTAAAGGGGGATAGCACAGATACGCAGTATTTT	CASSLKGDSTDTQYF
TRBV27	TRBJ2-7	.	.	TGTGCCAGCAGTTTCCGGGGGTCTTCCTACGAGCAGTACTTC	CASSFRGSSYEQYF
TRBV19	TRBJ2-7	.	TRBD2	TGTGCCAGTAGTCCCGGGACTATTCTCTCCTACGAGCAGTACTTC	CASSPGTILSYEQYF
TRBV5-6	TRBJ2-2	.	TRBD1	TGTGCCAGCAGCCCCTCCGGGACAGGGGTTACCGGGGAGCTGTTTTTT	CASSPSGTGVTGELFF
TRBV7-6	TRBJ1-2	few	.	TGTGCCAGCAGCTTAGTGGCAGGGGATAATTCTGGCTACACCTTC	CASSLVAGDNSGYTF
TRBV10-3	TRBJ2-3	few	.	TGTGCCATCAGCCCCAAACCTGAGGGGGAAACGCAGTATTTT	CAISPKPEGETQYF
TRBV19	TRBJ1-2	.	.	TGTGCCAGTAGTATTGGTTTAGGGAGAGCCCAAGTCGTTTATGGCTACACCTTC	CASSIGLGRAQVVYGYTF
TRBV28	TRBJ2-7	.	.	TGTGCCAGCAGCGGACAGTTTCTTTCCTACGAGCAGTACTTC	CASSGQFLSYEQYF
TRBV29-1	TRBJ1-2	.	.	TGCAGCGTTGAGTGGCAGAAAACTATGGGCTACACCTTC	CSVEWQKTMGYTF
TRBV14	TRBJ2-7	.	TRBD2	TGTGCCAGCAGCCAAGGGATTGGTGCGGGCCTAGCGGGGGCCTACGAGCAGTACTTC	CASSQGIGAGLAGAYEQYF
TRBV19	TRBJ1-5	.	TRBD1	TGTGCCAGCGATTCCGGGACAGGCTCTCAGCCCCAGCATTTT	CASDSGTGSQPQHF
TRBV7-8	TRBJ1-1	.	TRBD1	TGTGCCAGCAGAGAGAGGGGACAGATGAACACTGAAGCTTTCTTT	CASRERGQMNTEAFF
TRBV4-2	TRBJ2-7	.	.	TGTGCCAGCAGCCAAATCGACGACAGGTCCTACGAGCAGTACTTC	CASSQIDDRSYEQYF
TRBV11-2	TRBJ1-2	.	.	TGTGCCAGCAGCTTAGAGCGGGGGCTCTATGGCTACACCTTC	CASSLERGLYGYTF
TRBV19	TRBJ1-2	.	.	TGTGCCAGTAGTAGGACAATGAACTATGGCTACACCTTC	CASSRTMNYGYTF
TRBV11-2	TRBJ2-1	.	.	TGTGCCAGCAGCCCCTTTCACAATGAGCAGTTCTTC	CASSPFHNEQFF
TRBV24-1	TRBJ2-7	.	.	TGTGCCACCAGTGACACCCAGAAACGACTACGGATCTTGACCGTCTACGAGCAGTACTTC	CATSDTQKRLRILTVYEQYF
TRBV18	TRBJ2-7	.	TRBD1	TGTGCCAGCTCAGCCCAGGGGGCGATAGAGCAGTACTTC	CASSAQGAIEQYF